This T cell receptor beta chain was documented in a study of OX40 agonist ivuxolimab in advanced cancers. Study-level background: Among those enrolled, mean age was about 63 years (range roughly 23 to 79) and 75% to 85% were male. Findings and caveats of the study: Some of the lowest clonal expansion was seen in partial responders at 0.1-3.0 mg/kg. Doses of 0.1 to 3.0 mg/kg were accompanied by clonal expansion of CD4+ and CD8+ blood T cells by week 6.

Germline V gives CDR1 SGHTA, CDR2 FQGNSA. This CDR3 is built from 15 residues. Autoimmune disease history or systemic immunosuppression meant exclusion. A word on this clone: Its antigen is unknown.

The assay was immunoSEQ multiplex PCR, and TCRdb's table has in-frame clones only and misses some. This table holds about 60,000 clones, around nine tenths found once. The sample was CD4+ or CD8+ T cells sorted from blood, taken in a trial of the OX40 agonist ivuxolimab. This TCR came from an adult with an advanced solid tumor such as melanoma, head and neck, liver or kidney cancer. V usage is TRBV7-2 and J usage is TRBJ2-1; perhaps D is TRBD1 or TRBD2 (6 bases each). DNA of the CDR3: TGTGCTCTAAGTAGGGGGGCGCTATCGGGGAATGAGCAGTTCTTC. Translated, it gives CALSRGALSGNEQFF.